This TCR beta chain was sequenced for a study of immunodeficiency (dated by TCRdb to between 2019 and 2020). Regarding the research as a whole: Repertoire analysis was done to look for VDJ recombination defects and oligoclonality.

The study at large found these results: In the entropy comparisons of patients versus healthy controls, patients were shown as n=3 (open circles), and an effect on thymic development was only suggested as possible. Based on top-100 and total clonotype frequencies, severe oligoclonality showed up in patient CD8+ T cells, whereas patient CD4+ T cells did not show severe oligoclonality. V-J pairing and productive entropy in CD4+ T cells appeared similar in patients and controls.

For this clone: What this receptor recognizes is not known. Base quality data are lacking; no much larger clone is found one base away.

Fewer naive CD4 and especially CD8 T cells, with expanded effector memory subpopulations, were found in the patients. CD3+CD4+ T cells were sorted from fresh PBMCs before TCR sequencing. Genomic DNA was extracted using the QIAamp DNA Blood Mini Kit and was submitted for immunoSEQ repertoire analysis. A standard quantity of genomic DNA template was used for amplification of CDR3 regions by multiplex PCR. PCR products were sequenced on an Illumina platform. The authors' pipeline ran thus. Sequences were mapped to a reference, using V, D and J gene definitions from IMGT. Closely related sequences were merged by a nearest-neighbor clustering algorithm so that PCR and sequencing errors were removed. V, D and J usage in productive unique and total sequences was analyzed using ImmunoSEQ Analyzer tools and R version 3.6.1. The table comes from immuneACCESS by way of TCRdb, which keeps in-frame sequences with V and J called. Part of the clones is missing from these tables; in studies checked, under half for an unresolved V gene and the rest for unknown reasons. The V and J calls and clone size were taken over from that table, and D and trimming were inferred from the DNA. This sample lists 2,300 or so clones; 86% were detected once. The ten largest clones take up roughly 21% of the sample.

The material sequenced was CD4+ T cells from blood. This TCR came from a woman younger than 30 with POLD1 deficiency.

The bases are TGCGCCAGCGGACAGGGTCGGGAGCTGTTTTTT. This gives the protein CASGQGRELFF. The V and J genes are TRBV5-1 and TRBJ2-2; 8 middle bases align to TRBD1. CDR1 and CDR2 were assigned from the germline V gene as SGHRS and YFSETQ. Compared with germline, V lacks 7 bases and J lacks 9 bases; bases without a gene match: 2. Counted from cysteine to phenylalanine, this CDR3 has 11 amino acids. Here the CDR3 DNA is all that survives: 33 bases in frame from base 1.